This T cell receptor (beta chain) was sequenced in a study of shared clonotypes between healthy human individuals. Across the study: With ages of 18 to 49, the donors were a couple of women and three men. The plates for each donor numbered three CD4 naive, three CD4 memory, two CD8 naive and one CD8 memory.

Each replicate PCR on the sorted subsets used approximately 200 ng DNA (around 30,000 T cell genomes). The method was immunoSEQ multiplex PCR; TCRdb's version includes in-frame clones alone and lacks a portion of them. The table records about 2.4 million clones, more than 85% of them present only once. There were only Caucasian adults among the donors, and all lived in Nashville, Tennessee. The source material was naive CD4+ T cells from PBMCs. Subset defined: CD45RA+ positively selected. This TCR was recovered from a young man in good health. Some clones in this sample may be carry-over from other donors' samples.

CDR3 region: CASSQAPGLNYEQYF. Written as DNA, the CDR3 is TGCGCCAGCAGCCAAGCACCGGGACTGAACTACGAGCAGTACTTC. V and J are TRBV4-3 and TRBJ2-7; TRBD2 is a possible D gene (6 bases). The CDR3 is 15 amino acids. Trimming left V 1 base short and J 3 bases short, with 13 bases between. Germline lookup yields CDR1 LGHNA and CDR2 YSLEER.